The source of this T cell receptor (beta chain) is a study of OX40 agonist ivuxolimab in advanced cancers. Study as a whole: The dose-escalation cohort was around 83% male, with a mean age of 60 years, ranging about 20 to 85.

V was clipped by 8 bases and J by 5 bases; unmatched bases: 7. Looked up from germline, CDR1 is MNHNS and CDR2 is SASEGT. The CDR3 consists of 13 residues. Researchers took blood at baseline, on cycle 4 day 1, and on cycle 7 day 1. The repertoire was sequenced with immunoSEQ multiplex PCR; TCRdb's copy has only in-frame clones and lacks some. The sample lists about 72,000 clones; around 91% were seen once. This chain uses TRBV6-1 with TRBJ1-2; TRBD1 aligns across 8 bases. This specimen was CD4+ or CD8+ T cells sorted from blood, taken in a trial of the OX40 agonist ivuxolimab. This TCR was sampled from an adult with an advanced solid tumor such as melanoma, head and neck, liver or kidney cancer. CDR3 bases: TGTGCCAGCTCACGGGACAGGTTATATGGCTACACCTTC. The encoded protein is CASSRDRLYGYTF.